This T cell receptor beta chain comes out of a study of breast tumors, draining lymph nodes, adjacent tissues. Each CDR3 protein gets one entry after TCRdb re-called the multiplex PCR reads with MiXCR. Among about 20,000 distinct CDR3 sequences listed, about a third were seen once. Germline V gene sequence: CDR1 KGHDR, CDR2 SFDVKD. The CDR3 runs to 13 residues. V was cut by 6 bases and J by 0 bases, with 5 bases left in between. The study's findings and limits: Most tumor T cells seemingly derive from lymph node, then expand in tumor. The lymph node origin of tumor T cells was framed as consistent with a hypothesis, not demonstrated.

To note about this clonotype: Its antigen is undetermined.

The sequence derives from a female donor with breast cancer. Some clones in this sample may be carry-over from other donors' samples. The chain joins TRBV24-1 to TRBJ2-1, with D uncertain. Sample: breast tumor tissue. DNA for the CDR3: TGTGCCACCAGTCACAGCTCCTACAATGAGCAGTTCTTC. This codes for CATSHSSYNEQFF.